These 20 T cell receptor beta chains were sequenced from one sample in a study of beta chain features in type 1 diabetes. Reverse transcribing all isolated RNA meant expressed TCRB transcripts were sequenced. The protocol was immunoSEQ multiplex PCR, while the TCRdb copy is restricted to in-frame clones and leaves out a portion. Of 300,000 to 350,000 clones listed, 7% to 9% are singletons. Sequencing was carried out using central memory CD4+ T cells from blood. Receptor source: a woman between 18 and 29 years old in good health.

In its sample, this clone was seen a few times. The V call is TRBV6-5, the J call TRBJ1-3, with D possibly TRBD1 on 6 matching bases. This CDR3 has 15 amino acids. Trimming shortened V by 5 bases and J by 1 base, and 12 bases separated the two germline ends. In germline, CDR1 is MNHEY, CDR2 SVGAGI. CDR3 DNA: TGTGCCAGCAGTCAACAGGGTTTGTCTGGAAACACCATATATTTT. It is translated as CASSQQGLSGNTIYF.

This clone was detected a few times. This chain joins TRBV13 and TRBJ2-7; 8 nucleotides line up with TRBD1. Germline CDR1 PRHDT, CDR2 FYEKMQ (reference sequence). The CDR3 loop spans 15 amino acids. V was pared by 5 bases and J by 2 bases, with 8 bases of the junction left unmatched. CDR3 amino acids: CASSPRGQATYEQYF. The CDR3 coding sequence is TGTGCCAGCAGCCCGAGGGGACAGGCAACCTACGAGCAGTACTTC.

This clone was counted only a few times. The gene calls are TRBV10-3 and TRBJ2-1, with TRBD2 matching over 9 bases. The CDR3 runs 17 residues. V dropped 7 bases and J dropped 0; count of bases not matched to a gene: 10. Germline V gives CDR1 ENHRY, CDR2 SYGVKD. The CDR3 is CAITIMGGRGSYNEQFF. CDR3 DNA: TGTGCCATCACCATCATGGGCGGGAGGGGCTCCTACAATGAGCAGTTCTTC.

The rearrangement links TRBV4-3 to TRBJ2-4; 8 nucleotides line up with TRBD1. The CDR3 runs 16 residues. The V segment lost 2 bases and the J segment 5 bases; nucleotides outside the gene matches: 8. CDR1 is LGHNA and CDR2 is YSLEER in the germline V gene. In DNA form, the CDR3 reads TGCGCCAGCAGCCAACGGGCAGGGGGCGTTGAAAACATTCAGTACTTC. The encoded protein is CASSQRAGGVENIQYF.

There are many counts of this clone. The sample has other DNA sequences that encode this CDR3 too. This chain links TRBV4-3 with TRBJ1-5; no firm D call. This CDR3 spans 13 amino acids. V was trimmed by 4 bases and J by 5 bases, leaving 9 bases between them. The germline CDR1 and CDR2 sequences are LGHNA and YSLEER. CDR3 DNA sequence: TGCGCCAGCAGCCTTCACGAGGATCAGCCCCAGCATTTT. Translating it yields CASSLHEDQPQHF.

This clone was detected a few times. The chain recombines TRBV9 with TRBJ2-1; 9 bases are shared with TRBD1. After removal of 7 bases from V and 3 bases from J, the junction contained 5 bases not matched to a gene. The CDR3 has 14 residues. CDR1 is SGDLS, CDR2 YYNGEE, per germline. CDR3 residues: CASHRQGVYNEQFF. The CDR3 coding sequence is TGTGCCAGCCATAGACAGGGGGTCTACAATGAGCAGTTCTTC.

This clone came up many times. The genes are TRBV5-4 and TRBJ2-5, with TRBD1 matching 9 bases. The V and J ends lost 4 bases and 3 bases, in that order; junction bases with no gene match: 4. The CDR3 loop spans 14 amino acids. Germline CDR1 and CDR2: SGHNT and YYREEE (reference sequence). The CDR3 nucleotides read TGTGCCAGCAGCAGCCGGACAGGGGAAGAGACCCAGTACTTC. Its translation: CASSSRTGEETQYF.

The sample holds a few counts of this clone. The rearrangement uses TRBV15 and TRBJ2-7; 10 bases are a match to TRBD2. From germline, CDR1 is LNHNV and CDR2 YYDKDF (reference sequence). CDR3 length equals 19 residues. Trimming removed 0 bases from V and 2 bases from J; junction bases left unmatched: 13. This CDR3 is CATSRDIGASGSSAYEQYF. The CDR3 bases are TGTGCCACCAGCAGAGATATAGGGGCTAGCGGGAGCTCTGCCTACGAGCAGTACTTC.

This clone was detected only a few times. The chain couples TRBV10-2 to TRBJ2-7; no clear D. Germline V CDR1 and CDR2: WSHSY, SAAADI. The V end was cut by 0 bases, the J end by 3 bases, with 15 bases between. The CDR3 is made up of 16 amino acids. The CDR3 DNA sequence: TGCGCCAGCAGTGAGTCGATAGGCCTGGTGGGCTACGAGCAGTACTTC. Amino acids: CASSESIGLVGYEQYF.

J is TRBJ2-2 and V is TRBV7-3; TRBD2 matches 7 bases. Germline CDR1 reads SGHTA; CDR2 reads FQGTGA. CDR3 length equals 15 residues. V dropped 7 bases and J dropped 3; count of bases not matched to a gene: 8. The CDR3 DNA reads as TGTGCCAGCACCCCCGGGGGAGGGTACACCGGGGAGCTGTTTTTT. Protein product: CASTPGGGYTGELFF. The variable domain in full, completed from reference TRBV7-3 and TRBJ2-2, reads GAGVSQTPSNKVTEKGKYVELRCDPISGHTALYWYRQSLGQGPEFLIYFQGTGAADDSGLPNDRFFAVRPEGSVSTLKIQRTERGDSAVYLCASTPGGGYTGELFFGEGSRLTVL.

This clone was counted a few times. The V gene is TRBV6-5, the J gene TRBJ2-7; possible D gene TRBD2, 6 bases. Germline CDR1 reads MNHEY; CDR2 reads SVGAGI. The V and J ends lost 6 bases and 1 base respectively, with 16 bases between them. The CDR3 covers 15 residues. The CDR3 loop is CASSKGGSLSYEQYF. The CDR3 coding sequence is TGTGCCAGCAGCAAGGGAGGTTCCCTATCCTACGAGCAGTACTTC.

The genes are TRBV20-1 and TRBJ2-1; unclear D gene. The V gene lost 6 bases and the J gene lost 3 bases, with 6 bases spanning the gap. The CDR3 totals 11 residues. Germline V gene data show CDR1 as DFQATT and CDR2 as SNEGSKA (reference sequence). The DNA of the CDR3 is TGCAGTGCCCTCCGCTACAATGAGCAGTTCTTC. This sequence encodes CSALRYNEQFF.

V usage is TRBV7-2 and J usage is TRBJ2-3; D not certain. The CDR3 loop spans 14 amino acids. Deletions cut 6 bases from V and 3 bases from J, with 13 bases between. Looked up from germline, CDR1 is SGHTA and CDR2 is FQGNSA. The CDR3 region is CASSLPQSTDTQYF. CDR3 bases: TGTGCCAGCAGTCTACCGCAGAGTACAGATACGCAGTATTTT.

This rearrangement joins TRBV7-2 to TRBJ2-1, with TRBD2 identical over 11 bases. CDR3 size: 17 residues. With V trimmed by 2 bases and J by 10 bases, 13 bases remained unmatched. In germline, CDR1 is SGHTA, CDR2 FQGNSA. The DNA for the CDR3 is TGTGCCAGCAGCTTAATGGCTGGGACTAGCGGCCAGGGGGAGCAGTTCTTC. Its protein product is CASSLMAGTSGQGEQFF.

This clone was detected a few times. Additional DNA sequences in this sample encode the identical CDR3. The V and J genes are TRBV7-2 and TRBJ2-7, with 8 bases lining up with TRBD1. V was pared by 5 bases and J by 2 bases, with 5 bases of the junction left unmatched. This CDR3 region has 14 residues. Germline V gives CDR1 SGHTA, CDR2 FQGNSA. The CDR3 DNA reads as TGTGCCAGCAGCACCCGGACAGGGACCTACGAGCAGTACTTC. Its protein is CASSTRTGTYEQYF.

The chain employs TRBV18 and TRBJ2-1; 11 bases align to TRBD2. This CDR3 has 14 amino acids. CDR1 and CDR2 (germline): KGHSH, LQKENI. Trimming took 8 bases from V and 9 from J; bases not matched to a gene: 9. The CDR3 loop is CASRNLAGGLEQFF. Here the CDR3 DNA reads TGTGCCAGCCGTAATCTAGCGGGAGGTCTTGAGCAGTTCTTC.

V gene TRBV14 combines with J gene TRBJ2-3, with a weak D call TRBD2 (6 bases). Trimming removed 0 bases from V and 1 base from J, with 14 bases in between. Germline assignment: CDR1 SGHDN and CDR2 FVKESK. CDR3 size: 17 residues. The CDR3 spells CASSQDAGYWGTDTQYF. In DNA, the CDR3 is TGTGCCAGCAGCCAAGATGCGGGGTACTGGGGCACAGATACGCAGTATTTT.

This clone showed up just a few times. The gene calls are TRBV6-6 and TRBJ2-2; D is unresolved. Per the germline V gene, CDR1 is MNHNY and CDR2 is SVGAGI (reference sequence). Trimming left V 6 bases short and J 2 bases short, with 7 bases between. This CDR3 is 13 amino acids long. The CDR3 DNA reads TGTGCCAGCAGCACAGCAAACACCGGGGAGCTGTTTTTT. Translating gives CASSTANTGELFF.

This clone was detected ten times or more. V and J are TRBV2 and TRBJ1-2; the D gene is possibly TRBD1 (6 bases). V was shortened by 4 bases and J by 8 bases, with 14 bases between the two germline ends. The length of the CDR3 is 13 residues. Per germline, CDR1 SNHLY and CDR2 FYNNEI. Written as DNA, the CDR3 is TGTGCCAGCAGTGTACAGGGAATGAGCGGCTACACCTTC. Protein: CASSVQGMSGYTF.

CDR3 region: CASSTIDGARPAFDGYTF. The DNA of the CDR3 is TGTGCCAGCAGCACGATAGACGGGGCACGGCCCGCTTTTGACGGCTACACCTTC. The chain employs TRBV13 and TRBJ1-2; tentatively, D is TRBD1 (5 bases). Trimming removed 5 bases from V and 8 bases from J, with 30 bases in between. CDR1 and CDR2 from the germline V gene are PRHDT and FYEKMQ (reference sequence). The CDR3 runs 18 residues.